This TCR beta chain was documented in a study of T cell clonotyping in hematopoietic cell transplantation. The study's findings and limits: Few recipient clonotypes overlapped donors; over 95% were de novo at given depth.

The protocol was immunoSEQ multiplex PCR, while the TCRdb copy is restricted to in-frame clones and leaves out a portion. Found here are roughly 10,000 clones, 84% of them singletons; the top ten hold under 65%. Note on this clone: Its antigen remains unidentified.

The sample consisted of PBMCs, taken at the time of graft-versus-host disease after allogeneic stem cell transplant. The receptor was derived from a male patient between 60 and 69 years old who had an allogeneic stem cell transplant from an unrelated donor, so the T cells may come from the graft donor. Some clones in this sample may be carry-over from other donors' samples.

CDR3 region: CASSPRAGNQPQHF. The CDR3 coding sequence is TGTGCCAGCAGCCCTCGAGCGGGGAATCAGCCCCAGCATTTT. J is TRBJ1-5 and V is TRBV7-2, with no clear D. V lost 5 bases, J lost 4 bases, and 12 bases lay in between. The CDR3 is 14 residues long. Per the germline V gene, CDR1 is SGHTA and CDR2 is FQGNSA.